The rows below give T cell receptor beta chains drawn from one sample of a study of T cells in Graves' hyperthyroidism and ophthalmopathy. TCRdb redid the calling of the multiplex PCR reads with MiXCR, one entry per CDR3 protein. The top ten clones hold around 9.3% of a sample with 800,000 or so distinct CDR3 sequences, 38% of them seen once. Sequencing was carried out using blood. Receptors originate from a man aged 18 to 29 with Graves' hyperthyroidism. The CDR3 runs from the conserved cysteine through the conserved F or W. The order of the fields is V gene, J gene, clone size, D gene, CDR3 DNA, CDR3 protein. A D gene is named only where the DNA matches it firmly. The listing skips clone size in some rows; elsewhere it reads once, few, many or a size class.

TRBV29-1	TRBJ2-7	many	TRBD2	TGCAGCGTTGCTGAGACTAGCGGGAGCTACGAGCAGTACTTC	CSVAETSGSYEQYF
TRBV5-1	TRBJ1-5	.	.	TGCGCCAGCAGCTTAGGTCACGGGATGAAGCAGCCCCAGCATTTT	CASSLGHGMKQPQHF
TRBV29-1	TRBJ2-7	.	.	TGCAGCGTTGGGGGTAGCTTCAACTCCTACGAGCAGTACTTC	CSVGGSFNSYEQYF
TRBV25-1	TRBJ1-6	.	TRBD1	TGTGCCAGCACTCCGGGACAGGGGTTTTCACCCCTCCACTTT	CASTPGQGFSPLHF
TRBV6-5	TRBJ1-3	.	.	TGTGCCAGTCGAGGGGCTGGAAACACCATATATTTT	CASRGAGNTIYF
TRBV20-1	TRBJ2-7	.	.	TGCAGTGCTAGAGGGGTCGGGAATTCAGGGCCCTACGAGCAGTACTTC	CSARGVGNSGPYEQYF
TRBV10-2	TRBJ1-6	.	.	TGTGCCAGCAGCCAAGATTATCAGGGCGTGGGTTCACCCCTCCACTTT	CASSQDYQGVGSPLHF
TRBV10-3	TRBJ1-5	once	TRBD1	TGTGCCACACGGGACGACAGGGTGATGAGCAATCAGCCCCAGCATTTT	CATRDDRVMSNQPQHF
TRBV12-2	TRBJ1-2	.	.	TGTGCAAGTCGCTTAGCGGACCCTAAAAACAGGGGGAACGATGGCTACACCTTC	CASRLADPKNRGNDGYTF
TRBV7-9	TRBJ1-2	many	TRBD1	TGTGCCAGCAGCTTCCCGGGACAGGGTAATGGCTACACCTTC	CASSFPGQGNGYTF
TRBV29-1	TRBJ2-5	.	.	TGCAGCAGTGATGTTGGGGAAGAGACCCAGTACTTC	CSSDVGEETQYF
TRBV4-3	TRBJ1-2	.	.	TGCGCCAGCAGCGGACTTCTTGGCTACACCTTC	CASSGLLGYTF
TRBV7-2	TRBJ2-7	few	.	TGTGCCAGCAGCTTAGAAGGTAGCACGTTGTCCTACGAGCAGTACTTC	CASSLEGSTLSYEQYF
TRBV25-1	TRBJ2-5	.	.	TGTGCCAGCCACTACGACCAGGGGATGGAGACCCAGTACTTC	CASHYDQGMETQYF
TRBV6-6	TRBJ1-5	.	TRBD1	TGTGCCAGTTCCTCATCCGGCGGGACAGGGAATCAGCCCCAGCATTTT	CASSSSGGTGNQPQHF
TRBV30	TRBJ1-3	.	.	TGTGCCCGCGCGTTTGGGGACATCCTATATTTT	CARAFGDILYF
TRBV5-4	TRBJ2-7	.	.	TGTGCCAGCAGTCAAGACACGTACTACGAGCAGTACTTC	CASSQDTYYEQYF
TRBV19	TRBJ1-1	.	.	TGTGTCAGCAGGCTTTCACAAACCGGGACGATGAACACTGAAGCTTTCTTT	CVSRLSQTGTMNTEAFF
TRBV25-1	TRBJ2-2	.	.	TGTGCCAGCCAGCCAGGGCGGCGTACCGGGGAGCTGTTTTTT	CASQPGRRTGELFF
TRBV9	TRBJ2-5	.	TRBD2	TGTGCCAGCAGCGCGTTGGGACTAGTCGGGGAGACCCAGTACTTC	CASSALGLVGETQYF
TRBV9	TRBJ1-5	many	TRBD1	TGTGCCAGCAGTCCTCAGGGGGGCGCCGATCAGCCCCAGCATTTT	CASSPQGGADQPQHF
TRBV7-8	TRBJ2-7	few	TRBD2	TGTGCCAGCAGCTTAGTCCCGGCTAGCGGGAGCTACGAGCAGTACTTC	CASSLVPASGSYEQYF
TRBV15	TRBJ2-5	.	.	TGTGCCACCAGTCAGGGCCATGAGACCCAGTACTTC	CATSQGHETQYF
TRBV7-2	TRBJ2-7	many	.	TGTGCCAGCAGCCCCACCAGGGGCTACGAGCAGTACTTC	CASSPTRGYEQYF
TRBV29-1	TRBJ1-6	many	.	TGCAGCGCCACCGACGGTGGTGATTCACCCCTCCACTTT	CSATDGGDSPLHF
TRBV7-2	TRBJ2-7	.	.	TGTGCCAGCAGCCCCGAGGGGTACTCCTACGAGCAGTACTTC	CASSPEGYSYEQYF
TRBV29-1	TRBJ2-3	.	.	TGCAGCGTTCGATCCCTGGGCGGTGGCGCTCCACTCACTAGCACAGATACGCAGTATTTT	CSVRSLGGGAPLTSTDTQYF
TRBV19	TRBJ2-7	many	TRBD2	TGTGCCAGTAGGACTAGCGGGACCGGTGAGCAGTACTTC	CASRTSGTGEQYF
TRBV10-3	TRBJ1-6	.	TRBD1	TGTGCCATCCTACAGGGGGCCGGACCCCCCCTCCACTTT	CAILQGAGPPLHF
TRBV7-2	TRBJ1-1	few	TRBD1	TGTGCCAGCAGCTTACCAGGGGGCACGGGCACTGAAGCTTTCTTT	CASSLPGGTGTEAFF
TRBV29-1	TRBJ2-3	.	TRBD2	TGCAGCGTTGAAGAAGCGGGGGGGTTCAGGAATACGCAGTATTTT	CSVEEAGGFRNTQYF
TRBV5-4	TRBJ1-1	.	TRBD1	TGTGCCAGCAGCTTGGCGGCCTCAGGGGGCACTGAAGCTTTCTTT	CASSLAASGGTEAFF
TRBV5-4	TRBJ2-2	few	.	TGTGCCAGCAGGATTGACCAAACCGGGGAGCTGTTTTTT	CASRIDQTGELFF
TRBV29-1	TRBJ2-7	many	.	TGCAGCGTTGAAGTCTGGGGGACCGATTACGAGCAGTACTTC	CSVEVWGTDYEQYF
TRBV11-1	TRBJ1-2	.	.	TGTGCCAGCAGTGATAATAGAGGGGATAATGGCTACACCTTC	CASSDNRGDNGYTF
TRBV9	TRBJ2-7	.	TRBD2	TGCGCCAGCAGCCAAGTCCCCCTACTAGCGGGAGATCTGGACGAGCAGTACTTC	CASSQVPLLAGDLDEQYF
TRBV12-3/TRBV12-4	TRBJ2-7	few	.	TGTGCCAGCAGTTTTCAGCTCTACGAGCAGTACTTC	CASSFQLYEQYF
TRBV12-5	TRBJ1-5	.	.	TGTGCTAGTGGTTTGGACGGGGGAAGCAATCAGCCCCAGCATTTT	CASGLDGGSNQPQHF
TRBV7-8	TRBJ2-5	.	.	TGTGCCACCGGTGGGAGGGGGGGGGAGACCCAGTACTTC	CATGGRGGETQYF
TRBV27	TRBJ2-5	few	.	TGTGCCAGCAGTAGATCCGGGACGGCTGGGAGAGAGACCCAGTACTTC	CASSRSGTAGRETQYF
TRBV7-9	TRBJ1-1	many	.	TGTGCCAGCCTGACAGCGAACACTGAAGCTTTCTTT	CASLTANTEAFF
TRBV20-1	TRBJ2-2	.	.	TGCAGTGCTAGAGATTTACTAAGCACCGGGGAGCTGTTTTTT	CSARDLLSTGELFF
TRBV7-8	TRBJ2-2	.	TRBD2	TGTGCCAGCAGCTTAGCACTAGCGGGGGAGTTCGCCGGGGAGCTGTTTTTT	CASSLALAGEFAGELFF
TRBV29-1	TRBJ1-1	many	.	TGCAGCACGTCCAGGGAGACTGAAGCTTTCTTT	CSTSRETEAFF
TRBV9	TRBJ2-7	.	.	TGTGCCAGCAGCGTGATGGGGACCGGGGTGACCGAGCAGTACTTC	CASSVMGTGVTEQYF
TRBV9	TRBJ1-2	once	TRBD1	TGTGCCAGCAGCGTATCAGGGGGCCCTAACTATGGCTACACCTTC	CASSVSGGPNYGYTF
TRBV9	TRBJ1-1	.	.	TGTGCCAGCAGCGTAGGGGCAGATGCGAACACTGAAGCTTTCTTT	CASSVGADANTEAFF
TRBV7-9	TRBJ1-3	many	TRBD1	TGTGCCAGCGGTAAACAGGGGAGCTCTGGAAACACCATATATTTT	CASGKQGSSGNTIYF
TRBV5-1	TRBJ1-1	few	TRBD1	TGCGCCAGCAGCTCTTCGGGACAGCATGAAGCTTTCTTT	CASSSSGQHEAFF
TRBV5-1	TRBJ2-7	few	.	TGCGCCAGCAGCCGACCAGCAGACCGCCCAACCTACGAGCAGTACTTC	CASSRPADRPTYEQYF